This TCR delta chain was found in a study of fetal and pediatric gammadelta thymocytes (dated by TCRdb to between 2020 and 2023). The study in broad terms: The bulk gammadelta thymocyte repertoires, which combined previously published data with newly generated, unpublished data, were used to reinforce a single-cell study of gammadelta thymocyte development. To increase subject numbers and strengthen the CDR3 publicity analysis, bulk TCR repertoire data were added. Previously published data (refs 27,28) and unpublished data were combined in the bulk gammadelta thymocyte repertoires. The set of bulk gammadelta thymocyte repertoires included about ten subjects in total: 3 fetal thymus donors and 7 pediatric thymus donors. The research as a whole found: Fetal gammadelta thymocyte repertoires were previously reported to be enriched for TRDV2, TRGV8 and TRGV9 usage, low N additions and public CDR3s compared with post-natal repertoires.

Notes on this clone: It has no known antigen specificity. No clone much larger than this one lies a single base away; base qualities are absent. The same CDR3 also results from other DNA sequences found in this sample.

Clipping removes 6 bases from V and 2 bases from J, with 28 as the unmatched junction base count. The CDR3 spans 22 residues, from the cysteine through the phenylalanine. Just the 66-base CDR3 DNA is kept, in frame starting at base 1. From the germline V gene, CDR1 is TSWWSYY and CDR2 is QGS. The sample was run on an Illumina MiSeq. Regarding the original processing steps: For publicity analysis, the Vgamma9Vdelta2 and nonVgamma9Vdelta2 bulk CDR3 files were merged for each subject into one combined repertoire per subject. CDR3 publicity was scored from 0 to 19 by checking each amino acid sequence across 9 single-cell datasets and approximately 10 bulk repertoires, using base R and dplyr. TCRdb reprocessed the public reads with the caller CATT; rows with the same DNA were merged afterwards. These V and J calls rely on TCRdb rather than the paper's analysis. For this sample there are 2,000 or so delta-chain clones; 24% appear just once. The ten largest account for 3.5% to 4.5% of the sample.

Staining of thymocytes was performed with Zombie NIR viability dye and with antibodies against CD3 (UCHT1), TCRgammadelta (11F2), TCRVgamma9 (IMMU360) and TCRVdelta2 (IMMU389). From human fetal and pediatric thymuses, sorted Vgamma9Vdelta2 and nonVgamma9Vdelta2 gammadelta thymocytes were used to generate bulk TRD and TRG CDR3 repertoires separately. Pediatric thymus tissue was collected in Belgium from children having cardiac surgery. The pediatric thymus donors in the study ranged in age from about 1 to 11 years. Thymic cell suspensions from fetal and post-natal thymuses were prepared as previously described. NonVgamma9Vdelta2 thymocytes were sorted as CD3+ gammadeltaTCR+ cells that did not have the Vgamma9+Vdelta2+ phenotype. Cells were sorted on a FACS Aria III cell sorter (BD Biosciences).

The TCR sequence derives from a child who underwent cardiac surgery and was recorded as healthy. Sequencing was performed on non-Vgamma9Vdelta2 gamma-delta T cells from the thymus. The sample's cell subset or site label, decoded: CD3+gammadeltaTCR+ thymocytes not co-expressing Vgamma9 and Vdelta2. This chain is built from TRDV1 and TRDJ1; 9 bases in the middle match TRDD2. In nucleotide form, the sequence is TGTGCTCTTGGAGACAGCTCACGCAGGCCTTCCTACGAGGGGATCGGGACCGATAAACTCATCTTT. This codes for CALGDSSRRPSYEGIGTDKLIF.